Included here is one T cell receptor beta chain sequence, with context. About 10 milliliters of peripheral blood were drawn from each donor. Extraction yielded at least 5 micrograms of total RNA per sample. This record comes from a study of blood T cells in healthy people across ages. A second PCR of about 7 to 11 cycles used a sample-barcoded 5' primer and a J-beta primer mix. Through a template-switch adaptor with 12 random nucleotides, each cDNA molecule received a tag. Each CDR3 protein gets one entry after TCRdb re-called the 5' RACE reads with MiXCR. Among 850,000 to 1,000,000 distinct CDR3 sequences listed, about 44% were seen once. Unmatched junction bases numbered 13, after V lost 1 base and J lost 0 bases. Germline V gene sequence: CDR1 DFQATT, CDR2 SNEGSKA (reference sequence). The CDR3 covers 18 residues.

The receptor's source is a man in his thirties or forties in good health. This rearrangement joins TRBV20-1 to TRBJ1-1, with 8 positions matching TRBD1. The specimen sequenced was blood. CDR3 amino acids: CSARARLWEGQVNTEAFF. CDR3 bases: TGCAGTGCTAGAGCCCGCCTTTGGGAGGGACAGGTGAACACTGAAGCTTTCTTT.